This TCR beta chain emerged from a study of control samples from healthy donors and cancer patients. There are 14 residues in the CDR3. Between the trimmed V and J ends, which lost 2 bases and 6 bases, there was a span of 10 bases. Germline loops: CDR1 MNHNS, CDR2 SASEGT. Of note for this clone: Within the sample, other DNA sequences also encode this same CDR3.

Assay: immunoSEQ multiplex PCR; the TCRdb copy retains only in-frame clones and omits some. The sample has some 130,000 clones, about 90% seen once. The chain joins TRBV6-1 to TRBJ2-2; tentative D call: TRBD1 (6 bases). This receptor was obtained from a woman aged 50 to 60 in good health. Sequencing was performed on blood. The CDR3 coding sequence is TGTGCCAGCAGTGAAAGCCAGGGGTCCGGGGAGCTGTTTTTT. Amino acids: CASSESQGSGELFF.